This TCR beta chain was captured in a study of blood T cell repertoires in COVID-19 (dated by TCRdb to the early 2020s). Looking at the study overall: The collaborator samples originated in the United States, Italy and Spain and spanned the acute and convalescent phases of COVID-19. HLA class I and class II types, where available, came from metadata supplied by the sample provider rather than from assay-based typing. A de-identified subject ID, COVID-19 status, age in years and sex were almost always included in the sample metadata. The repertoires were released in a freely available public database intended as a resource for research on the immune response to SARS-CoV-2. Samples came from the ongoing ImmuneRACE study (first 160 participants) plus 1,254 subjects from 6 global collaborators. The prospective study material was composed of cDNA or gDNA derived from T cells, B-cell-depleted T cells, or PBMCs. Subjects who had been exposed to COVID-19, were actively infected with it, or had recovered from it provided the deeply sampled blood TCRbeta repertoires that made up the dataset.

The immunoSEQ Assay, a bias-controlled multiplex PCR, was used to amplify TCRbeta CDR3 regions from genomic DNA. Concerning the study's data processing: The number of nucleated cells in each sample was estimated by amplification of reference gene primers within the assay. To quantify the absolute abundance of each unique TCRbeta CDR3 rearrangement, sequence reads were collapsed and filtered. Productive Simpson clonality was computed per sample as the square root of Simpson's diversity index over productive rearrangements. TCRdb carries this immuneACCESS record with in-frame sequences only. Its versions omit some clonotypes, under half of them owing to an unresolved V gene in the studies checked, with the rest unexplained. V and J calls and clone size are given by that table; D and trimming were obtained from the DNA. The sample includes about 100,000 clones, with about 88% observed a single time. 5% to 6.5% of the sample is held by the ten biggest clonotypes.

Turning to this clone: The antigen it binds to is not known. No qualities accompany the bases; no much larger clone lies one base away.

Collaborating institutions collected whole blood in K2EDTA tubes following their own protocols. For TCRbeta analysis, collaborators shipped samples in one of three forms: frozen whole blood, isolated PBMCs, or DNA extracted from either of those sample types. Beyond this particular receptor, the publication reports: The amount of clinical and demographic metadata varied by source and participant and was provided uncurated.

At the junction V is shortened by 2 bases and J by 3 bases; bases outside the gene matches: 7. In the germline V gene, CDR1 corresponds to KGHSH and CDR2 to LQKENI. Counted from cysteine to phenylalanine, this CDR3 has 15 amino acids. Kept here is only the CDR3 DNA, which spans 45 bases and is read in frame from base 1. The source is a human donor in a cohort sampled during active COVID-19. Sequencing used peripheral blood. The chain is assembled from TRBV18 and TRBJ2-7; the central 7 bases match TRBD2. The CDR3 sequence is CASSPGLAEFYEQYF. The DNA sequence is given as TGTGCCAGCTCACCAGGCCTAGCGGAATTCTACGAGCAGTACTTC.